The clone carrying this T cell receptor beta chain was seen repeatedly, ten times or more. Its antigen is still unknown. The data were obtained in a study of identical twins. Study conclusions and caveats: Memory repertoires showed no such pattern, whereas abundant cord blood beta clonotypes carried fewer insertions. Conclusions were drawn cross-sectionally by statistical analysis, without following the same donors.

The CDR3 spans 17 residues. J was trimmed by 1 base and V by 2 bases; bases with no gene match: 4. CDR1 and CDR2 from the germline V gene are SGHAT and FQNNGV. In every case, the donor was a healthy Caucasian. Template switching added a universal primer binding site, and final cDNA carried unique molecular identifiers. TCRdb analysed the 5' RACE reads with MiXCR anew, one entry per CDR3 protein. Among more than 350,000 distinct CDR3 sequences listed, roughly 9% were seen once. The receptor was derived from a woman aged 45 to 65 in good health. Sample: naive T cells sorted from blood. The chain couples TRBV11-2 to TRBJ2-2, with 10 bases aligning to TRBD2. The CDR3 DNA is TGTGCCAGCAGCTTACGGGCTAGCGGGAGGAACACCGGGGAGCTGTTTTTT. It specifies CASSLRASGRNTGELFF.